Below are 3 T cell receptor beta chains sequenced from a single sample in a study of CD8 T cells in ankylosing spondylitis. TCRdb re-derived calls from the 5' RACE reads in MiXCR, one entry per CDR3 protein. This table holds about 250,000 distinct CDR3 sequences, around 8% found once. Input material: blood, either unsorted or a sorted T cell fraction (not recorded which). The receptors here all came from a female donor with ankylosing spondylitis or in good health (not recorded which).

This clonotype was detected ten times or more. V is TRBV7-8 and J is TRBJ2-1; D assignment may be TRBD1 or TRBD2 (7 bases each). Trimming took off 4 bases at V and 1 base at J, with 11 bases between the two ends. The CDR3 sequence is 15 residues long. Germline CDR1 reads SGHVS; CDR2 reads FQNEAQ. The CDR3 here is CASSSGGGSYNEQFF. DNA for the CDR3: TGTGCCAGCAGCTCAGGGGGGGGTTCCTACAATGAGCAGTTCTTC.

In this sample, this clonotype turned up many times. The rearrangement links TRBV9 to TRBJ2-3; D gene ambiguous. Germline values: CDR1 SGDLS, CDR2 YYNGEE. V lost 3 bases and J 6 bases, leaving 23 bases between the germline ends. The CDR3 runs to 17 residues. The CDR3 sequence: CASSGYRSSAPVDTQYF. The CDR3 DNA sequence: TGTGCCAGCAGCGGATACCGTAGCAGCGCTCCGGTGGATACGCAGTATTTT.

This clonotype was found many times. This chain links TRBV20-1 with TRBJ1-1; 9 bases agree with TRBD1. The length of the CDR3 is 14 residues. Germline CDR1 DFQATT, CDR2 SNEGSKA (reference sequence). V lost 5 bases and J lost 0; bases outside the gene matches: 4. The CDR3 DNA reads as TGCAGTGCTCAACAGGGGGCGGTGAACACTGAAGCTTTCTTT. It translates to CSAQQGAVNTEAFF.